One and the same sample provided the 20 T cell receptor beta chains below, sequenced in a study of PD-L1 blockade in urothelial cancer. Time point defined: pretreatment peripheral blood. Here immunoSEQ multiplex PCR was the method, and the copy in TCRdb shows in-frame clones only, minus some. The sample lists about 72,000 clones; 75% to 90% were seen once. The source material was PBMCs, sampled around atezolizumab (anti-PD-L1) treatment. All receptors derive from a man in his sixties with urothelial cancer.

The gene calls are TRBV7-2 and TRBJ2-7; tentative D call: TRBD1 (5 bases). Trimming removed 1 base from V and 3 bases from J, with 7 bases in between. The germline CDR1 and CDR2 sequences are SGHTA and FQGNSA. The CDR3 has 13 amino acids. CDR3 residues: CASSLEQDYEQYF. CDR3 sequence (DNA): TGTGCCAGCAGCTTAGAACAGGACTACGAGCAGTACTTC.

The chain has TRBV29-1 and TRBJ1-2; D is unresolved. Germline lookup yields CDR1 SQVTM and CDR2 ANQGSEA. V was pared by 4 bases and J by 0 bases, with 6 bases between. The CDR3 sequence is 12 residues long. The CDR3 is CSVAQANYGYTF. CDR3 in DNA: TGCAGCGTTGCCCAGGCTAACTATGGCTACACCTTC.

Comment on this clone: A junction boundary mismatches the germline segment, possibly from a read error. The genes are TRBV10-1 and TRBJ2-1, with 12 nucleotides matching TRBD2. The CDR3 loop spans 13 amino acids. Germline V gene sequence: CDR1 WNHNN, CDR2 SYGVQD (reference sequence). The CDR3 region has the DNA TGCGCCAGCAGTGAGTCGGCTAGCGGGGGGGCAGTCTTC. Its translation is CASSESASGGAVF.

The chain employs TRBV2 and TRBJ1-6; tentatively, D is TRBD1 (5 bases). From germline, CDR1 is SNHLY and CDR2 FYNNEI. Trimming stripped 5 bases from V and 11 bases from J, with 10 bases between. This CDR3 comprises 12 residues. The CDR3 DNA reads TGTGCCAGCAGTCGACAGTGGCCACCCCTCCACTTT. Protein sequence: CASSRQWPPLHF.

The chain employs TRBV11-2 and TRBJ2-3; D remains unclear. The germline V gene has CDR1 SGHAT and CDR2 FQNNGV. Trimming stripped 5 bases from V and 3 bases from J, with 3 bases between. The CDR3 loop spans 11 amino acids. The CDR3 loop is CASSQTDTQYF. The CDR3 region has the DNA TGTGCCAGCAGCCAAACAGATACGCAGTATTTT.

V usage is TRBV12-2 and J usage is TRBJ2-7; the DNA was not used to check the table's D call, TRBD1. TRBV12-2 is designated a pseudogene. The CDR3 spans 17 residues. The CDR3 loop is CASRRSPTQVPSYEQYF. The CDR3 DNA sequence: TGTGCAAGTCGTCGCAGCCCGACACAGGTTCCCTCCTACGAGCAGTACTTC.

J is TRBJ2-3 and V is TRBV7-2; a possible D gene is TRBD2 (6 bases). V was pared by 5 bases and J by 0 bases, with 15 bases between. The length of the CDR3 is 16 residues. Germline V CDR1 and CDR2: SGHTA, FQGNSA. The CDR3 region has the DNA TGTGCCAGCAGCCCAGACTCGGGACTCAGCACAGATACGCAGTATTTT. Residues: CASSPDSGLSTDTQYF.

This clone was recorded once. The CDR3: CASSPPSPGPGGIGAFF. CDR3 nucleotide sequence: TGTGCCAGCAGTCCCCCATCCCCGGGACCAGGGGGAATTGGGGCTTTCTTT. V gene TRBV28 combines with J gene TRBJ1-1; the match to TRBD1 covers 7 bases. The CDR3 is 17 amino acids. Losses at the gene ends were 5 bases for V and 11 bases for J; bases not matched to a gene: 23. Germline V lookup: CDR1 MDHEN, CDR2 SYDVKM.

The chain combines TRBV9 with TRBJ2-2; tentatively, D is TRBD2 (5 bases). The CDR3 totals 14 residues. Germline CDR1 and CDR2: SGDLS and YYNGEE. V was clipped by 5 bases and J by 2 bases, with 10 bases between them. The DNA for the CDR3 is TGTGCCAGCAGGCGACTACAAAACACCGGGGAGCTGTTTTTT. It encodes CASRRLQNTGELFF.

The V and J genes are TRBV7-8 and TRBJ1-4; D remains ambiguous. This CDR3 contains 14 residues. From germline, CDR1 is SGHVS and CDR2 FQNEAQ. Deletions cut 0 bases from V and 4 bases from J, with 6 bases between. The DNA of the CDR3 is TGTGCCAGCAGCTTAGCCACGGGTAATGAAAAACTGTTTTTT. Translated, it gives CASSLATGNEKLFF.

This chain links TRBV2 with TRBJ2-2, with 8 bases fitting TRBD1. This CDR3 spans 13 amino acids. Germline CDR1 SNHLY, CDR2 FYNNEI. Germline trimming cut 5 bases from V and 7 bases from J; bases unmatched to any gene: 3. The CDR3 coding sequence is TGTGCCAGCAGTATCGGACAGGGCGGGGAGCTGTTTTTT. Residues: CASSIGQGGELFF.

The gene calls are TRBV6-5 and TRBJ1-2; D ambiguous. This CDR3 is 12 amino acids long. Germline CDR1 MNHEY, CDR2 SVGAGI. V lost 2 bases and J lost 5, with 6 bases in between. The CDR3 spells CASSYGQYGYTF. CDR3 in DNA: TGTGCCAGCAGTTACGGGCAGTATGGCTACACCTTC.

The rearrangement uses TRBV11-2 and TRBJ2-7, with TRBD2 matching 8 bases. Trimming removed 0 bases from V and 6 bases from J; junction bases left unmatched: 10. CDR1 and CDR2 (germline): SGHAT, FQNNGV. The CDR3 has 16 amino acids. The chain's CDR3 is CASSLDLMVAGTEQYF. In nucleotides, the CDR3 is TGTGCCAGCAGCTTAGATCTGATGGTAGCGGGGACCGAGCAGTACTTC.

The genes are TRBV6-5 and TRBJ1-6; 7 bases agree with TRBD1. Germline CDR1 and CDR2: MNHEY and SVGAGI. V shed 5 bases, J shed 5 bases, and the junction held 6 bases outside the gene matches. This CDR3 has 15 amino acids. CDR3 in DNA: TGTGCCAGCAGTCGGGGACAGAGCCATAATTCACCCCTCCACTTT. Residues: CASSRGQSHNSPLHF.

The sample holds a few counts of this clone. Other DNA sequences of this sample code for an identical CDR3. CDR3 DNA: TGTGCCATCAGGGAAGGGCGGGGGGAGGGCTCCTACGAGCAGTACTTC. Translating gives CAIREGRGEGSYEQYF. V gene TRBV10-3 combines with J gene TRBJ2-7; 8 bases fit TRBD2. The CDR3 consists of 16 residues. V lost 6 bases, J lost 0 bases, and 10 bases stayed unmatched. Germline V gene data show CDR1 as ENHRY and CDR2 as SYGVKD.

The J gene is TRBJ2-5, the V gene TRBV6-5; tentative D call: TRBD2 (7 bases). CDR3 size: 16 residues. Germline V lookup: CDR1 MNHEY, CDR2 SVGAGI. The germline V and J ends were trimmed by 0 bases and 4 bases, with 15 bases remaining between them. DNA of the CDR3: TGTGCCAGCAGTTACTCGTTTCGGGGGGCAGGAGAGACCCAGTACTTC. It encodes CASSYSFRGAGETQYF.

The chain links TRBV5-1 to TRBJ1-1, with a tentative D call TRBD1 (5 bases). Germline CDR1 SGHRS, CDR2 YFSETQ. CDR3 length: 17 amino acids. V was cut by 4 bases and J by 3 bases, with 22 bases left in between. CDR3: CASSPFGLGGLDTEAFF. CDR3 coding DNA: TGCGCCAGCAGCCCCTTCGGTCTCGGGGGGTTGGACACTGAAGCTTTCTTT.

This clone has a handful of counts. The chain couples TRBV7-2 to TRBJ2-7; D ambiguous. The germline V and J ends were trimmed by 5 bases and 5 bases, with 7 bases remaining between them. The CDR3 runs to 11 residues. Germline-derived CDR1 and CDR2 are SGHTA and FQGNSA. CDR3: CASSNSDEQYF. The CDR3 nucleotides read TGTGCCAGCAGCAATTCAGACGAGCAGTACTTC.

This rearrangement joins TRBV7-3 to TRBJ2-7; 12 nucleotides agree with TRBD1. CDR1 and CDR2 (germline): SGHTA, FQGTGA. V dropped 5 bases and J dropped 4; count of bases not matched to a gene: 6. CDR3 size: 15 residues. For the CDR3, the DNA is TGTGCCAGCAGCGCCTGGGACAGGGGGCGATACGAGCAGTACTTC. Translating gives CASSAWDRGRYEQYF.

The chain employs TRBV29-1 and TRBJ2-3; 9 nucleotides agree with TRBD2. Unmatched junction bases numbered 13, after V lost 2 bases and J lost 10 bases. Per the germline V gene, CDR1 is SQVTM and CDR2 is ANQGSEA. The CDR3 is made up of 15 amino acids. Here the CDR3 reads CSVELAGGPSWAQYF. The CDR3, as DNA: TGCAGCGTTGAACTGGCGGGGGGGCCATCGTGGGCGCAGTATTTT.